These 21 T cell receptor beta chains came from one sample sequenced in a study of beta chain features in type 1 diabetes. Expressed TCRB transcripts were sequenced, since all the RNA that had been isolated was reverse transcribed. Repertoires were generated with immunoSEQ multiplex PCR, while TCRdb's copy carries only in-frame clones and drops some. This sample has 300,000 to 350,000 clones, with roughly a fifth found just once. The sequenced sample was naive CD4+ T cells from blood. These receptors came from a woman younger than 35 in good health.

V and J are TRBV2 and TRBJ1-1; D not resolved. The CDR3 has 13 amino acids. Germline V gene sequence: CDR1 SNHLY, CDR2 FYNNEI. Trimming shortened V by 5 bases and J by 9 bases, and 16 bases separated the two germline ends. The CDR3 sequence: CASSLYIKEKAFF. The DNA for the CDR3 is TGTGCCAGCAGTCTTTACATTAAGGAGAAAGCTTTCTTT.

This clone appeared a few times. The gene calls are TRBV10-3 and TRBJ2-7, with unresolved D. Trimming removed 0 bases at V and 12 bases at J, with 15 bases between. Germline CDR1 is ENHRY and CDR2 is SYGVKD. The CDR3 loop spans 13 amino acids. CDR3 nucleotides: TGTGCCATCAGTGAGTCGACTGGTCTCCCCCGGTACTTC. Translating it yields CAISESTGLPRYF.

The CDR3 nucleotides read TGCGCCAGCAGCTGGTTGACAGGGGATAACTATGGCTACACCTTC. Translation gives CASSWLTGDNYGYTF. V usage is TRBV5-1 and J usage is TRBJ1-2; TRBD1 matches at 8 bases. This CDR3 spans 15 amino acids. Germline CDR1 is SGHRS and CDR2 is YFSETQ. The J segment lost 1 base and the V segment lost 3 bases, leaving 5 bases of the junction unmatched.

Notes on this clone: The same CDR3 also results from other DNA sequences found in this sample. CDR3 sequence (DNA): TGTGCCATCAGTGAGTCTCAGGGAAATCAGCCCCAGCATTTT. Its translation is CAISESQGNQPQHF. V and J are TRBV10-3 and TRBJ1-5, with a weak D call TRBD1 (5 bases). Germline lookup yields CDR1 ENHRY and CDR2 SYGVKD. V was shortened by 0 bases and J by 4 bases, with 7 bases between the two germline ends. This CDR3 is 14 amino acids long.

The rearrangement joins TRBV14 to TRBJ2-1, with TRBD2 matching over 12 bases. Trimming cost V 4 bases and J 5 bases; bases outside gene matches: 9. This CDR3 spans 17 amino acids. Germline lookup yields CDR1 SGHDN and CDR2 FVKESK. CDR3 nucleotides: TGTGCCAGCAGCCGCCTAGGACTAGCGGGGCTTAACAATGAGCAGTTCTTC. Protein sequence: CASSRLGLAGLNNEQFF.

The J gene is TRBJ1-1, the V gene TRBV25-1, with 7 bases lining up with TRBD1. The length of the CDR3 is 13 residues. CDR1 and CDR2 (germline): MGHDK, SYGVNS. The J segment lost 4 bases and the V segment lost 5 bases, leaving 4 bases of the junction unmatched. Here the CDR3 DNA reads TGTGCCAGCAGTAGGGGACAGAGCACTGAAGCTTTCTTT. This translates into CASSRGQSTEAFF.

In this sample, this clone turned up once. This chain links TRBV7-3 with TRBJ1-2, with 7 bases fitting TRBD1. The CDR3 sequence is 13 residues long. Germline V lookup: CDR1 SGHTA, CDR2 FQGTGA. J was trimmed by 8 bases and V by 5 bases; bases with no gene match: 8. This CDR3 reads CASSERTGNGYTF. Here the CDR3 DNA reads TGTGCCAGCAGCGAGAGGACAGGTAACGGCTACACCTTC.

V and J are TRBV5-1 and TRBJ1-2, with a possible D match to TRBD1 (5 bases). Germline CDR1 is SGHRS and CDR2 is YFSETQ. V was shortened by 4 bases and J by 0 bases, with 10 bases between the two germline ends. The CDR3 runs 14 residues. The CDR3 is CASSPTASNYGYTF. The CDR3 nucleotides are TGCGCCAGCAGCCCGACAGCGTCTAACTATGGCTACACCTTC.

The V and J genes are TRBV5-1 and TRBJ2-3, with 7 bases aligning to TRBD1. Germline-derived CDR1 and CDR2 are SGHRS and YFSETQ. This CDR3 comprises 14 residues. J lost 2 bases, V lost 1 base, and 1 base had no gene match. The CDR3 region is CASSLTGATDTQYF. CDR3 nucleotide sequence: TGCGCCAGCAGCTTGACAGGGGCCACAGATACGCAGTATTTT.

This clone showed up just a few times. The chain is built from TRBV19 and TRBJ2-4, with TRBD1 matching over 7 bases. The germline V gene encodes CDR1 LNHDA and CDR2 SQIVND (reference sequence). J gave up 2 bases and V 10 bases, and 5 bases lay outside the gene matches. The length of the CDR3 is 13 residues. CDR3 sequence (DNA): TGTGCCACCAAGGGACAGCCCAAAAACATTCAGTACTTC. This codes for CATKGQPKNIQYF.

This clone was seen more than once but under ten times. The V and J genes are TRBV5-4 and TRBJ2-5; D uncertain. The ends were cut back, 2 bases at V and 4 bases at J, with 3 bases in the middle. This CDR3 contains 11 residues. CDR1 is SGHNT and CDR2 is YYREEE in the germline V gene (reference sequence). The CDR3 DNA sequence: TGTGCCAGCAGCTTCGGAGAGACCCAGTACTTC. Its protein product is CASSFGETQYF.

The chain has TRBV7-9 and TRBJ2-1; D perhaps matches TRBD2 (6 bases). V was shortened by 4 bases and J by 3 bases, with 16 bases between the two germline ends. The CDR3 length is 16 residues. Germline CDR1 is SEHNR and CDR2 is FQNEAQ (reference sequence). CDR3 in DNA: TGTGCCAGCAGCTCGGGACTGACTGGTAACTACAATGAGCAGTTCTTC. Amino acid sequence: CASSSGLTGNYNEQFF.

This clone appeared a few times. The chain employs TRBV4-3 and TRBJ2-1; maybe TRBD2 (6 bases). In germline, CDR1 is LGHNA, CDR2 YSLEER. The CDR3 has 14 amino acids. The V and J ends lost 0 bases and 4 bases respectively, with 7 bases between them. The CDR3 protein is CASSQDRGYNEQFF. The CDR3 DNA reads TGCGCCAGCAGCCAAGACCGGGGGTACAATGAGCAGTTCTTC.

Here the CDR3 DNA reads TGTGCCAGCAGCCGACAGACGTACAATGAGCAGTTCTTC. As protein: CASSRQTYNEQFF. This chain joins TRBV6-1 and TRBJ2-1; tentatively, D is TRBD1 (5 bases). Deletions cut 6 bases from V and 4 bases from J, with 10 bases between. CDR3 length equals 13 residues. Germline V gene sequence: CDR1 MNHNS, CDR2 SASEGT.

The chain carries TRBV7-2 and TRBJ2-5, with D possibly TRBD1 on 5 matching bases. The germline V gene encodes CDR1 SGHTA and CDR2 FQGNSA. With 3 bases removed from V and 5 bases from J, the gap between germline ends came to 13 bases. This CDR3 has 14 amino acids. In nucleotides, the CDR3 is TGTGCCAGCAGCTTCCAGGGAAGTGGGGAGACCCAGTACTTC. Its translation: CASSFQGSGETQYF.

This clone was counted only a few times. The rearrangement uses TRBV18 and TRBJ1-1; D unclear. CDR3 length equals 16 residues. Germline V gene data show CDR1 as KGHSH and CDR2 as LQKENI. V lost 2 bases and J 1 base, leaving 14 bases between the germline ends. For the CDR3, the DNA is TGTGCCAGCTCACCAACCACCGGGGTAACGAACACTGAAGCTTTCTTT. Its translation: CASSPTTGVTNTEAFF.

The chain uses TRBV25-1 and TRBJ2-5, with D perhaps matching TRBD2 (6 bases). Trimming left V 3 bases short and J 5 bases short, with 13 bases between. The CDR3 length is 14 residues. Germline V lookup: CDR1 MGHDK, CDR2 SYGVNS. The CDR3 loop is CASSEGVGRETQYF. CDR3 DNA: TGTGCCAGCAGTGAGGGGGTGGGGAGGGAGACCCAGTACTTC.

The rearrangement joins TRBV29-1 to TRBJ1-1; 7 bases are a match to TRBD1. This CDR3 spans 14 amino acids. Germline lookup yields CDR1 SQVTM and CDR2 ANQGSEA. The V and J ends lost 6 bases and 2 bases, in that order; junction bases with no gene match: 9. The CDR3 here is CSVDSTGKNTEAFF. CDR3 nucleotides: TGCAGCGTGGACTCGACAGGGAAAAACACTGAAGCTTTCTTT. The full variable domain, rest sourced from reference TRBV29-1 and TRBJ1-1, is SAVISQKPSRDICQRGTSLTIQCQVDSQVTMMFWYRQQPGQSLTLIATANQGSEATYESGFVIDKFPISRPNLTFSTLTVSNMSPEDSSIYLCSVDSTGKNTEAFFGQGTRLTVV.

This clone was recorded only once. This chain uses TRBV5-4 with TRBJ1-6, with a possible D match to TRBD1 (6 bases). The CDR3 runs 14 residues. With 6 bases removed from V and 10 bases from J, the gap between germline ends came to 17 bases. The V gene's germline CDR1 is SGHNT and CDR2 YYREEE (reference sequence). CDR3 amino acids: CASTPVGAESPLHF. The CDR3 DNA is TGTGCCAGCACCCCGGTGGGGGCGGAATCACCCCTCCACTTT.

The chain combines TRBV13 with TRBJ1-1; D is perhaps TRBD1 (5 bases). This CDR3 is 13 amino acids long. Germline CDR1 reads PRHDT; CDR2 reads FYEKMQ (reference sequence). V shed 2 bases and J shed 5 bases, with 9 bases lying between them. The CDR3 spells CASSLQGATEAFF. The CDR3 region has the DNA TGTGCCAGCAGCTTACAAGGGGCAACTGAAGCTTTCTTT.

In its sample, this clone was seen a few times. V and J are TRBV29-1 and TRBJ2-7; 8 positions agree with TRBD2. This CDR3 comprises 15 residues. J lost 2 bases, V lost 7 bases, and 13 bases had no gene match. Germline loops: CDR1 SQVTM, CDR2 ANQGSEA. In DNA form, the CDR3 reads TGCAGCGCCCAGTACAGTCCGGGGGGGACCTACGAGCAGTACTTC. Protein sequence: CSAQYSPGGTYEQYF.